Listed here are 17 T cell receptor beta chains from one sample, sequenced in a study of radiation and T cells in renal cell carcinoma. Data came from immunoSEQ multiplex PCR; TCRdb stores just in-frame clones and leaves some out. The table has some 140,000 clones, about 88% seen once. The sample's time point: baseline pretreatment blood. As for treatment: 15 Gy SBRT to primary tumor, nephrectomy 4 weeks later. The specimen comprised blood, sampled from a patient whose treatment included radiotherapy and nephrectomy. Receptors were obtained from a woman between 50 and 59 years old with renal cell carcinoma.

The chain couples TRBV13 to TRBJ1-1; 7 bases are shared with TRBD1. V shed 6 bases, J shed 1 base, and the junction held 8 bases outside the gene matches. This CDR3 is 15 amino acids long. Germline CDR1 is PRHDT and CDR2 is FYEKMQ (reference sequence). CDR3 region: CASRVEGAGNTEAFF. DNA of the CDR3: TGTGCCAGCAGGGTAGAGGGGGCAGGGAACACTGAAGCTTTCTTT.

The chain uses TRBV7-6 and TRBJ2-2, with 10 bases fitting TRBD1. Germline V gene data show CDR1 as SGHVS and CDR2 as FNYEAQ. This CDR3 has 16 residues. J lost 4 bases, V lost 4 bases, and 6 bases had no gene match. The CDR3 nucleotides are TGTGCCAGCAGCTCCCAAGGGACAGGGGTCACCGGGGAGCTGTTTTTT. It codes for CASSSQGTGVTGELFF.

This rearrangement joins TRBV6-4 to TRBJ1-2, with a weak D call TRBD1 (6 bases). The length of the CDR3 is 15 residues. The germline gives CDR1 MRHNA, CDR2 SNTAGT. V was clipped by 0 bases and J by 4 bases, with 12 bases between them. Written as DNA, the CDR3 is TGTGCCAGCAGTGACTCCGGGGGCGAGAGCTATGGCTACACCTTC. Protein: CASSDSGGESYGYTF.

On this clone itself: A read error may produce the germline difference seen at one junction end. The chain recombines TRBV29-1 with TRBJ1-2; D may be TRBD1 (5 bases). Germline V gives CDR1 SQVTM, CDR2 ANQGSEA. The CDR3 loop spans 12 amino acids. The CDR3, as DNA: TGCGGCGTTGCCGAGGGGCGGCTTGGCTACACCTTC. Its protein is CGVAEGRLGYTF.

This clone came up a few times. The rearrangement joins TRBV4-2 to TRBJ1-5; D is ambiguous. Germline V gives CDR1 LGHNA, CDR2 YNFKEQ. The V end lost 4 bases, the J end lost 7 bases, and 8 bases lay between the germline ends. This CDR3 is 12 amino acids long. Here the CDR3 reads CASSRVGQPQHF. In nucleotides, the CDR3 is TGTGCCAGCAGCCGAGTTGGACAGCCCCAGCATTTT.

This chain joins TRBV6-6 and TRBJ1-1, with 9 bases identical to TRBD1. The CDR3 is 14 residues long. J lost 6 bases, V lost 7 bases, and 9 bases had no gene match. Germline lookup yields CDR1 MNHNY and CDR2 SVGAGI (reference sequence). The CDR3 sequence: CASINRGLKSEAFF. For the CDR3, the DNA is TGTGCCAGCATTAACAGGGGGCTCAAGTCTGAAGCTTTCTTT.

The CDR3 loop is CASSEETASNTEAFF. DNA of the CDR3: TGTGCCAGCAGTGAGGAGACAGCTTCGAACACTGAAGCTTTCTTT. The chain uses TRBV25-1 and TRBJ1-1; perhaps TRBD1 as D (5 bases). CDR1 MGHDK and CDR2 SYGVNS come from the germline V gene. CDR3 size: 15 residues. Trimming took 3 bases from V and 1 from J, leaving 12 bases between them.

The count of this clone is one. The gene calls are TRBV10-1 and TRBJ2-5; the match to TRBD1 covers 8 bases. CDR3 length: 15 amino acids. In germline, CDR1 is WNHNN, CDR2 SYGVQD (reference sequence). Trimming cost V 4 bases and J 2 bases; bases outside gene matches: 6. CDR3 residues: CASSASTGAQETQYF. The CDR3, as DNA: TGCGCCAGCAGTGCCTCGACAGGGGCGCAAGAGACCCAGTACTTC.

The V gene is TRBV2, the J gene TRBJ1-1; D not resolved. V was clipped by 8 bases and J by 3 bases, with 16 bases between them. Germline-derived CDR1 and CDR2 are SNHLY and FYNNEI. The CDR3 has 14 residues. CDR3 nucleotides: TGTGCCAGCTACATTGAGAGGGCCTACACTGAAGCTTTCTTT. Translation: CASYIERAYTEAFF.

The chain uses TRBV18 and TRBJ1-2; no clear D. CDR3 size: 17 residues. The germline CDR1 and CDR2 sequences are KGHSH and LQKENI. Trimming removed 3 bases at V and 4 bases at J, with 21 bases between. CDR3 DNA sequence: TGTGCCAGCTCACCCGCGCGGTTAGGGCGCTTAGGCTATGGCTACACCTTC. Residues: CASSPARLGRLGYGYTF.

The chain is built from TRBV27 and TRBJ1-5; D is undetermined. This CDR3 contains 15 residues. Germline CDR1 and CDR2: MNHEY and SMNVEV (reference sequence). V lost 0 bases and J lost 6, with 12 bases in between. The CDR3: CASSLSRGGGQPQHF. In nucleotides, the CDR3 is TGTGCCAGCAGTTTATCCCGGGGAGGCGGTCAGCCCCAGCATTTT.

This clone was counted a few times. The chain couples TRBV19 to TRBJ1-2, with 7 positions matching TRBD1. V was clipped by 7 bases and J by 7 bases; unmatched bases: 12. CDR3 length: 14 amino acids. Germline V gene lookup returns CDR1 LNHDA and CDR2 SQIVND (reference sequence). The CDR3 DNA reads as TGTGCCAGTACCGATGCCAGGACAGGAACTGGCTACACCTTC. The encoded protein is CASTDARTGTGYTF.

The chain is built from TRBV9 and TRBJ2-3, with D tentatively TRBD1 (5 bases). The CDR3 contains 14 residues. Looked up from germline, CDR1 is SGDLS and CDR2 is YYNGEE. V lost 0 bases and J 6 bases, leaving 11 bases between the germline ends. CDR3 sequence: CASSVVQGLDTQYF. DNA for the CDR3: TGTGCCAGCAGCGTAGTGCAGGGTCTGGATACGCAGTATTTT.

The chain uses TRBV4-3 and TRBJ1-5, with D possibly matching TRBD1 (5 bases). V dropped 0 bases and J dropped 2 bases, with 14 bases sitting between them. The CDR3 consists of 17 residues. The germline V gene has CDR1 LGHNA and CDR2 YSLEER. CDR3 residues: CASSQEVGLDGNQPQHF. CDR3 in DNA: TGCGCCAGCAGCCAAGAAGTGGGACTGGACGGCAATCAGCCCCAGCATTTT.

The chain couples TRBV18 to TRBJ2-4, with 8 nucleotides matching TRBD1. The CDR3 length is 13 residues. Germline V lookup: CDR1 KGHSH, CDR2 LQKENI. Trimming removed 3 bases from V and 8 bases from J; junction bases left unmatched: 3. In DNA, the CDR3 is TGTGCCAGCTCACCGGCGGACAGGGACATTCAGTACTTC. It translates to CASSPADRDIQYF.

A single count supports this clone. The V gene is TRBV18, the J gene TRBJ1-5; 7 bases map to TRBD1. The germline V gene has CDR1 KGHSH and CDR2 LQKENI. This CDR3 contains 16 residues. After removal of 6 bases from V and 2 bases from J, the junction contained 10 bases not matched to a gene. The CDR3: CASSSQGREGNQPQHF. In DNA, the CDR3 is TGTGCCAGCTCGTCACAGGGGAGAGAGGGCAATCAGCCCCAGCATTTT.

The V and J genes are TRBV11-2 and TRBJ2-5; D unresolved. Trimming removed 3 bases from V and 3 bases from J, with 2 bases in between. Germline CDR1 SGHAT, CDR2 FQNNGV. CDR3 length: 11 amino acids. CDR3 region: CASSFEETQYF. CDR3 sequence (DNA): TGTGCCAGCAGCTTCGAAGAGACCCAGTACTTC.